This T cell receptor beta chain came from a study of blood T cell repertoires in COVID-19. The wider study: The study drew acute and convalescent COVID-19 samples from the United States, Italy and Spain. T cells, B-cell-depleted T cells, or PBMCs supplied cDNA or gDNA.

Membership in each cohort depended on participant-reported clinical history. V shed 0 bases and J shed 6 bases, with 9 bases lying between them. CDR1 and CDR2 from the germline V gene are LGHDT and YNNKEL (reference sequence). The CDR3 is made up of 14 amino acids. Libraries were prepared by immunoSEQ multiplex PCR; TCRdb keeps only in-frame clonotypes and omits some of them. The sample has 150,000 to 200,000 clones; around four fifths are singletons. The origin of this receptor is a woman aged 45 to 65 who had recovered from COVID-19. The chain recombines TRBV3-1 (or the pseudogene TRBV3-2) with TRBJ1-5, with a weak D call TRBD1 (5 bases). The sequenced sample consisted of PBMCs or T cells enriched from blood (not recorded which). This chain's CDR3 is CASSQDWGGQPQHF. The CDR3 region has the DNA TGTGCCAGCAGCCAAGATTGGGGGGGTCAGCCCCAGCATTTT.